This TCR beta chain was retrieved from a study of blood T cells in healthy people across ages. Study-wide points: Researchers deemed the diversity estimates from one million T cells underestimates. Roughly linearly, TCR beta diversity per million T cells fell as age increased.

Alongside a J-beta primer mix, a sample-barcoded 5' primer served in a second PCR lasting roughly 6 to 11 cycles. TCRdb re-called the 5' RACE reads with MiXCR, one entry per CDR3 protein. The data contain more than 1.4 million distinct CDR3 sequences, roughly 40% of them singletons. Germline CDR1 and CDR2: DFQATT and SNEGSKA (reference sequence). V was pared by 0 bases and J by 6 bases, with 1 base of the junction left unmatched. This CDR3 is 15 amino acids long. This clonotype was found a few times. The target antigen is unknown. The J gene is TRBJ1-6, the V gene TRBV20-1; 11 bases agree with TRBD1. The sequenced material came from blood. The clonotype was recovered from a woman between 18 and 29 years old in good health. This chain's CDR3 is CSARDGQGANSPLHF. CDR3 bases: TGCAGTGCTAGAGATGGACAGGGGGCTAATTCACCCCTCCACTTT.